Sequencing of this T cell receptor beta chain was carried out in a study of blood T cells in healthy people across ages. Per germline, CDR1 DFQATT and CDR2 SNEGSKA (reference sequence). The length of the CDR3 is 12 residues. V was pared by 0 bases and J by 9 bases, with 8 bases between. Primers used in a second PCR of roughly 7 to 12 cycles were a sample-barcoded 5' primer and a J-beta primer mix. Each cDNA molecule was tagged by a template-switch adaptor with 12 random nucleotides. In TCRdb, the 5' RACE reads were re-called with MiXCR into one record per CDR3 protein. The sample yields over 950,000 distinct CDR3 sequences, around two fifths seen once. Per-sample yields of isolated PBMCs were at least 6 million.

Sequencing input: blood. This clonotype was obtained from a man aged 18 to 29 in good health. The chain recombines TRBV20-1 with TRBJ2-2; D unresolved. In DNA form, the CDR3 reads TGCAGTGCTAGAGATTTCCGTCGGGAGCTGTTTTTT. Its translation: CSARDFRRELFF.